A selection of T cell receptor beta chains follows, all from one sample in a study of shared clonotypes between healthy human individuals. The table came from immunoSEQ multiplex PCR; TCRdb's copy has only in-frame clones and leaves some out. This sample yields about 480,000 clones, of which roughly 85% are seen a single time; approximately 13% belongs to the top ten. The sequenced sample was PBMCs. Receptors were obtained from a woman aged 40 to 55 in good health. Some clones in this sample may be carry-over from other donors' samples. CDR3s include the opening cysteine and the closing phenylalanine or tryptophan. A D gene is named only where the DNA matches it firmly. Clone size is shown for a subset of rows, as once, few, many or a class of expanded clone.

. TRBD1 TRBJ1-1 TRBV19 CASANTRGTGINSFF TGTGCCAGTGCCAATACCAGGGGGACAGGGATCAATTCTTTCTTT
. TRBD1 TRBJ1-5 TRBV19 CASSIREGASNQPQHF TGTGCCAGTAGTATAAGGGAGGGGGCGAGCAATCAGCCCCAGCATTTT
few . TRBJ2-2 TRBV18 CASSQERTNTGELFF TGTGCCAGCTCACAAGAGCGGACGAACACCGGGGAGCTGTTTTTT
few . TRBJ2-3 TRBV27 CASSPPPQTSTDTQYF TGTGCCAGCAGTCCCCCTCCCCAAACTAGCACAGATACGCAGTATTTT
. . TRBJ2-3 TRBV7-2 CASSLFGRASDTQYF TGTGCCAGCAGCTTATTCGGTAGGGCCTCAGATACGCAGTATTTT
. . TRBJ2-4 TRBV28 CASSPLDYLIAKNIQYF TGTGCCAGCAGCCCCCTAGACTACCTTATAGCCAAAAACATTCAGTACTTC
. TRBD2 TRBJ2-1 TRBV4-2 CASSQGTSGRDNEQFF TGTGCCAGCAGCCAAGGGACTAGCGGGAGGGACAATGAGCAGTTCTTC
many . TRBJ1-5 TRBV21-1 CASSKRNQINRGWSNQPQHF TGTGCCAGCAGCAAAAGAAACCAAATCAACAGGGGCTGGAGCAATCAGCCCCAGCATTTT
. . TRBJ2-1 TRBV11-2 CASSLIPTTGSYNEQFF TGTGCCAGCAGCTTAATTCCCACGACAGGCTCCTACAATGAGCAGTTCTTC
. . TRBJ2-2 TRBV14 CASSQGANTGELFF TGTGCCAGCAGCCAAGGAGCAAACACCGGGGAGCTGTTTTTT
. . TRBJ2-7 TRBV6-5 CASSYEQGGEQYF TGTGCCAGCAGTTACGAACAGGGAGGAGAGCAGTACTTC
. . TRBJ2-7 TRBV2 CASSGQGGYEQYF TGTGCCAGCAGTGGTCAGGGGGGCTACGAGCAGTACTTC
. . TRBJ1-4 TRBV10-2 CASSDGVGEKLFF TGCGCCAGCTCCGATGGGGTTGGAGAAAAACTGTTTTTT
. . TRBJ2-5 TRBV11-2 CASSFSEQETQYF TGTGCCAGCAGCTTCTCGGAACAAGAGACCCAGTACTTC
. TRBD1 TRBJ2-5 TRBV27 CASRLSGTGKTQYF TGTGCCAGCAGATTATCCGGGACAGGGAAGACCCAGTACTTC
. . TRBJ2-1 TRBV27 CASSLWGISGYNEQFF TGTGCCAGCAGTTTATGGGGAATTAGCGGTTACAATGAGCAGTTCTTC
. . TRBJ1-3 TRBV7-2 CASSLDGGLGNTIYF TGTGCCAGCAGCTTAGACGGGGGGCTAGGAAACACCATATATTTT
once TRBD1 TRBJ2-7 TRBV19 CASSTYRGQRYEQYF TGTGCCAGTAGTACCTACAGGGGGCAAAGGTACGAGCAGTACTTC
. . TRBJ1-4 TRBV4-1 CASSQAGRPTGKLFF TGCGCCAGCAGCCAAGCCGGGAGGCCCACGGGAAAACTGTTTTTT
. . TRBJ2-1 TRBV4-3 CASRLGQGGTNEQFF TGCGCCAGCAGGCTTGGACAGGGAGGGACGAATGAGCAGTTCTTC
. . TRBJ1-4 TRBV28 CARGGYEKLFF TGTGCCAGGGGGGGGTATGAAAAACTGTTTTTT
. . TRBJ2-5 TRBV9 CASSPGGGRETQYF TGTGCCAGCAGCCCTGGGGGGGGCAGAGAGACCCAGTACTTC
few . TRBJ2-5 TRBV2 CASRGLQETQYF TGTGCCAGCAGGGGATTACAAGAGACCCAGTACTTC
few TRBD2 TRBJ2-1 TRBV30 CAWATSGYNEQFF TGTGCCTGGGCGACTAGCGGTTACAATGAGCAGTTCTTC
. . TRBJ1-2 TRBV5-5 CASSLRIGYGYTF TGTGCCAGCAGCTTGCGGATCGGCTATGGCTACACCTTC
. . TRBJ1-2 TRBV19 CASKAGGVNYGYTF TGTGCCAGTAAGGCGGGGGGTGTGAACTATGGCTACACCTTC
few . TRBJ1-1 TRBV11-1 CASSFDRAEAFF TGTGCCAGCAGCTTTGATCGGGCTGAAGCTTTCTTT
. . TRBJ2-5 TRBV15 CATSPGGETQYF TGTGCCACCAGCCCCGGCGGGGAGACCCAGTACTTC
once . TRBJ1-5 TRBV7-2 CASSLGSINQPQHF TGTGCCAGCAGCTTAGGGAGTATCAATCAGCCCCAGCATTTT
few . TRBJ2-1 TRBV6-1 CASSEASYNEQFF TGTGCCAGCAGTGAAGCCTCCTACAATGAGCAGTTCTTC
. . TRBJ2-2 TRBV21-1 CASRIAPSSGVNTGELFF TGTGCCAGCAGAATCGCCCCCTCTAGCGGGGTGAACACCGGGGAGCTGTTTTTT
. TRBD1 TRBJ2-7 TRBV5-1 CASSPDGTAPREQYF TGCGCCAGCAGCCCGGACGGGACAGCCCCCCGGGAGCAGTACTTC
. . TRBJ2-5 TRBV7-8 CASTLGYQETQYF TGTGCCAGCACCCTTGGGTACCAAGAGACCCAGTACTTC
. . TRBJ2-4 TRBV5-1 CASSLGVDKNIQYF TGCGCCAGCAGCCTGGGGGTCGACAAAAACATTCAGTACTTC
. . TRBJ1-5 TRBV2 CASSEGSDRNQPQHF TGTGCCAGCAGTGAAGGGTCAGATCGTAATCAGCCCCAGCATTTT
. . TRBJ1-4 TRBV7-8 CASSLQGRGEKLFF TGTGCCAGCAGCTTGCAGGGTAGGGGTGAAAAACTGTTTTTT
. . TRBJ2-3 TRBV5-4 CASSSAGAGTDTQYF TGTGCCAGCAGCTCCGCCGGAGCAGGCACAGATACGCAGTATTTT
once . TRBJ1-1 TRBV29-1 CSVEPRGKHTEAFF TGCAGCGTGGAACCACGAGGGAAGCACACTGAAGCTTTCTTT
. TRBD2 TRBJ2-7 TRBV19 CASGGGYEQYF TGTGCCTCCGGGGGAGGGTACGAGCAGTACTTC
. TRBD1 TRBJ2-7 TRBV11-1 CASSRGTGSWEQYF TGTGCCAGCAGCCGCGGGACAGGGAGTTGGGAGCAGTACTTC
once TRBD1 TRBJ2-4 TRBV7-2 CASSQRQGAEIQYF TGTGCCAGCAGCCAGCGACAGGGGGCGGAAATTCAGTACTTC
. . TRBJ2-7 TRBV7-9 CASSRDVSSYEQYF TGTGCCAGCAGCCGTGACGTGAGCTCCTACGAGCAGTACTTC
. TRBD1 TRBJ2-7 TRBV29-1 CSVEETGTYEQYF TGCAGCGTGGAAGAGACAGGGACCTACGAGCAGTACTTC
once . TRBJ1-2 TRBV2 CASSEGQVYGYTF TGTGCCAGCAGTGAAGGTCAGGTCTATGGCTACACCTTC
. TRBD2 TRBJ2-1 TRBV19 CASSTSGRAQQFF TGTGCCAGTAGTACTAGCGGGAGGGCCCAGCAGTTCTTC
few . TRBJ2-4 TRBV5-4 CASSPGQAKNIQYF TGTGCCAGCAGCCCGGGACAAGCCAAAAACATTCAGTACTTC
. TRBD1 TRBJ1-2 TRBV15 CATSTSGTGDYGYTF TGTGCCACCAGCACCTCCGGGACAGGGGACTATGGCTACACCTTC
. . TRBJ2-1 TRBV2 CASSEGLLLDEQFF TGTGCCAGCAGTGAAGGGCTCTTATTAGATGAGCAGTTCTTC
. . TRBJ2-7 TRBV28 CASRYGGGYEQYF TGTGCCAGCAGATATGGGGGCGGGTACGAGCAGTACTTC
. . TRBJ2-7 TRBV7-8 CASSLALGRSYEQYF TGTGCCAGCAGCTTAGCGCTGGGAAGATCCTACGAGCAGTACTTC
once TRBD1 TRBJ1-4 TRBV4-2 CASSQDGAQGARLFF TGTGCCAGCAGCCAAGATGGGGCACAGGGGGCTCGACTGTTTTTT
. . TRBJ1-2 TRBV11-2 CASSARILEGGYTF TGTGCCAGCAGCGCCCGAATCCTTGAGGGCGGCTACACCTTC
. TRBD2 TRBJ2-1 TRBV11-2 CASSFREDSYNEQFF TGTGCCAGCAGCTTCCGGGAGGACTCCTACAATGAGCAGTTCTTC